The clone carrying this T cell receptor beta chain is categorized as medium-sized. The antigen is not known. These data originate in a study of radiation and T cells in renal cell carcinoma. General study findings and limits: Tumor samples were small regions of around 0.91 g.

The method was immunoSEQ multiplex PCR; TCRdb's version includes in-frame clones alone and lacks a portion of them. The profile shows around 12,000 clones, 33% of them singletons. The treatment is: 15 Gy SBRT to primary tumor, nephrectomy 4 weeks later. The CDR3 extends over 13 amino acids. Germline assignment: CDR1 MNHEY and CDR2 SVGAGI. The V gene lost 0 bases and the J gene lost 9 bases, with 11 bases spanning the gap. The rearrangement links TRBV6-5 to TRBJ1-2, with D possibly TRBD1 on 5 matching bases. This receptor was obtained from a man between 60 and 75 years old with renal cell carcinoma. This sample comprised tumor tissue, obtained from a patient whose treatment included radiotherapy and nephrectomy. The CDR3 loop is CASSYSGHPSYTF. In nucleotides, the CDR3 is TGTGCCAGCAGTTACTCAGGACACCCTAGCTACACCTTC.